The 5 T cell receptor beta chains below all came from one sample that was sequenced in a study of post-analysis software for immune sequencing data. Broader study findings: Patients had higher frequencies than controls of roughly five TRBV segments, including TRBV5-6, TRBV5-1 and TRBV20-1.

These TCRs' antigens remain unknown. Prepared libraries of TCR beta cDNA carried unique molecular identifiers. TCRdb recomputed calls from the PCR reads with MiXCR, one row per CDR3 protein. The repertoire holds under 200,000 distinct CDR3 sequences, with around 30% as singletons. Sequenced sample: blood. The receptors here all came from a girl aged 2-17 years with multiple sclerosis.

This clonotype was recorded at least ten times. The CDR3 DNA reads as TGTGCCAGCAGTGCAACCGGGACAGGGTTTTCCGGCTACACCTTC. Residues: CASSATGTGFSGYTF. The chain recombines TRBV27 with TRBJ1-2, with 9 bases lining up with TRBD1. Germline assignment: CDR1 MNHEY and CDR2 SMNVEV (reference sequence). The trim removed 5 bases at V and 8 bases at J, leaving 12 bases unmatched. The length of the CDR3 is 15 residues.

This clonotype came up many times. This chain uses TRBV6-5 with TRBJ1-2; D unresolved. The CDR3 spans 12 residues. V was trimmed by 6 bases and J by 6 bases, leaving 11 bases between them. CDR1 and CDR2 from the germline V gene are MNHEY and SVGAGI. CDR3 loop: CASSRNLDGYTF. CDR3 bases: TGTGCCAGCAGCCGCAATTTGGATGGCTACACCTTC.

Concerning this clonotype: It is likely a read error, because the conserved phenylalanine at the end of the CDR3 is missing. The chain has TRBV12-3 or TRBV12-4 and TRBJ1-1; tentatively, D is TRBD1 (5 bases). The CDR3 runs to 13 residues. V was clipped by 5 bases and J by 0 bases, with 7 bases between them. Written as DNA, the CDR3 is TGTGCCAGCAGTAGGGGAATGAACACTGAAGCTTTCTCT. Protein: CASSRGMNTEAFS.

The chain employs TRBV12-3 or TRBV12-4 and TRBJ1-5, with no clear D. CDR3 length: 14 amino acids. The V and J ends lost 6 bases and 7 bases respectively, with 16 bases between them. DNA for the CDR3: TGTGCCAGCAGCCGTATCATAACAGACCAGCCCCAGCATTTT. Protein product: CASSRIITDQPQHF.

The V call is TRBV4-1, the J call TRBJ1-5; perhaps TRBD1 as D (5 bases). The CDR3 is made up of 15 amino acids. The ends were cut back, 4 bases at V and 3 bases at J, with 13 bases in the middle. Germline-derived CDR1 and CDR2 are MGHRA and YSYEKL. CDR3 DNA: TGCGCCAGCAGCCTTTCTGGGGCCGCCAATCAGCCCCAGCATTTT. It is translated as CASSLSGAANQPQHF.